This T cell receptor beta chain was recorded in a study of T-cell reconstitution after alpha-beta-depleted transplantation in children. Study-level points and caveats: The high TCRbeta diversity at day 60 in some patients came from surviving recipient T cells and thymic progenitors.

Germline CDR1 and CDR2: MDHEN and SYDVKM. The CDR3 spans 12 residues. The V end was cut by 2 bases, the J end by 7 bases, with 9 bases between. This clonotype showed up many times. Its antigen is as yet unknown. Unique molecular identifiers were used to barcode this TCRbeta library. TCRdb independently ran MiXCR on the PCR reads; one entry per CDR3 protein. The sample holds 150,000 to 250,000 distinct CDR3 sequences, 6.3% seen once. V is TRBV28 and J is TRBJ2-7; D assignment may be TRBD1 or TRBD2 (5 bases each). The receptor's source is a girl under two years old with combined immunodeficiency, due to receive a stem cell transplant. The material was PBMCs, obtained before TCRalphabeta/CD19-depleted stem cell transplant. The DNA of the CDR3 is TGTGCCAGCAGTTTACAGGGAGAGGAGCAGTACTTC. The encoded protein is CASSLQGEEQYF.